This T cell receptor beta chain came from a study of cytomegalovirus exposure and HLA in healthy donors. Broader study findings: HLA alleles showed associations with some 17,000 TCR beta sequences in a later analysis, at a 0.05 false discovery rate. A further, later analysis showed that HLA-associated TCR beta chains (compared with equally common others) were more clonally expanded.

60 Vbeta and 13 Jbeta primers were used in PCR. Assay used: immunoSEQ multiplex PCR; TCRdb lists only in-frame clones, some missing. The table lists 100,000 to 150,000 clones, 80% of them singletons. The length of the CDR3 is 15 residues. The germline CDR1 and CDR2 sequences are ENHRY and SYGVKD. The ends were cut back, 0 bases at V and 5 bases at J, with 13 bases in the middle. As for this clone: Its specificity is not known.

The receptor's source is a woman between 40 and 50 years old in good health and CMV-seronegative. Sequenced sample: PBMCs. The V call is TRBV10-3, the J call TRBJ2-5, with D possibly matching TRBD1 (6 bases). This CDR3 reads CAISESIRDKETQYF. As DNA, the CDR3 is TGTGCCATCAGTGAGTCGATCAGGGACAAGGAGACCCAGTACTTC.